The present T cell receptor (beta chain) was sequenced within a study of T cells after yellow fever vaccination. One entry per CDR3 protein results from TCRdb running MiXCR on the 5' RACE reads. The sample carries 300,000 or so distinct CDR3 sequences, 7% to 10% recorded once. V was pared by 0 bases and J by 7 bases, with 13 bases between. The CDR3 covers 15 residues. Germline CDR1 and CDR2: LGHDT and YNNKEL (reference sequence). The rearrangement links TRBV3-1 to TRBJ1-5, with a tentative D call TRBD1 (6 bases). The specimen was PBMCs, collected more than 35 days after the first yellow fever vaccination. The TCR originated in a man aged 18 to 30 who received the YFV17D yellow fever vaccine. The CDR3 DNA sequence: TGTGCCAGCAGCCAAGACGGGACAACGGGCCAGCCCCAGCATTTT. Residues: CASSQDGTTGQPQHF.